The next 31 T cell receptor beta chains were all read from a single sample in a study of neurological immune-mediated disorders. TCRdb redid the calling of the 5' RACE reads with MiXCR, one entry per CDR3 protein. The sample lists around 130,000 distinct CDR3 sequences; about 3.2% were seen once. Material for sequencing was PBMCs. Every receptor here comes from a young woman with multiple sclerosis.

This clonotype was counted at least ten times. DNA for the CDR3: TGCGCCAGCAGTGGACAGGGATTTGGCTCCTATAATTCACCCCTCCACTTT. Translated, it gives CASSGQGFGSYNSPLHF. The rearrangement uses TRBV5-1 and TRBJ1-6; 8 nucleotides match TRBD1. Germline trimming cut 5 bases from V and 0 bases from J; bases unmatched to any gene: 7. The CDR3 covers 17 residues. In germline, CDR1 is SGHRS, CDR2 YFSETQ.

This clonotype was detected ten times or more. The chain uses TRBV6-5 and TRBJ1-2; 9 nucleotides match TRBD1. CDR1 is MNHEY, CDR2 SVGAGI, per germline. This CDR3 has 13 amino acids. Germline trimming cut 7 bases from V and 8 bases from J; bases unmatched to any gene: 8. CDR3 DNA sequence: TGTGCCAGCACACCCGGGACAGGGAACGGCTACACCTTC. This sequence encodes CASTPGTGNGYTF.

This clonotype was picked up many times. The chain uses TRBV4-3 and TRBJ2-1, with 11 bases identical to TRBD2. CDR3 length: 19 amino acids. Per germline, CDR1 LGHNA and CDR2 YSLEER. With V trimmed by 0 bases and J by 0 bases, 7 bases remained unmatched. The DNA for the CDR3 is TGCGCCAGCAGCCAAGACGTAGCGGGGGGGATAAGCTCCTACAATGAGCAGTTCTTC. Translated, it gives CASSQDVAGGISSYNEQFF.

This clonotype was seen ten or more times. The chain couples TRBV2 to TRBJ2-1, with D possibly being TRBD1 (5 bases). Trimming left V 4 bases short and J 4 bases short, with 8 bases between. From germline, CDR1 is SNHLY and CDR2 FYNNEI. This CDR3 has 13 amino acids. Here the CDR3 reads CASSVTGYNEQFF. The CDR3 nucleotides read TGTGCCAGCAGTGTTACAGGTTACAATGAGCAGTTCTTC.

This clonotype was seen many times. This chain uses TRBV19 with TRBJ2-7, with a possible D match to TRBD1 (5 bases). Germline lookup yields CDR1 LNHDA and CDR2 SQIVND (reference sequence). V was shortened by 1 base and J by 6 bases, with 13 bases between the two germline ends. The CDR3 is 14 amino acids. The CDR3 loop is CASSIGRVVGEQYF. CDR3 sequence (DNA): TGTGCCAGTAGTATAGGCAGGGTGGTTGGCGAGCAGTACTTC.

In this sample, this clonotype turned up many times. This sequence joins TRBV4-1 and TRBJ1-1; TRBD1 matches 9 bases. CDR1 is MGHRA and CDR2 is YSYEKL in the germline V gene. There are 16 residues in the CDR3. V lost 1 base, J lost 1 base, and 4 bases stayed unmatched. The CDR3 sequence is CASSQVGQGWNTEAFF. CDR3 bases: TGCGCCAGCAGCCAAGTCGGACAGGGGTGGAACACTGAAGCTTTCTTT.

This clonotype was counted ten times or more. The V and J genes are TRBV7-6 and TRBJ1-4; 10 bases match TRBD1. Per germline, CDR1 SGHVS and CDR2 FNYEAQ. The length of the CDR3 is 15 residues. V shed 3 bases and J 6 bases; nucleotides not matched to a gene: 4. As DNA, the CDR3 is TGTGCCAGCAGCTTCGCCGGGACAGGGGATGAAAAACTGTTTTTT. Encoded protein: CASSFAGTGDEKLFF. The full variable domain, rest sourced from reference TRBV7-6 and TRBJ1-4, is GAGVSQSPRYKVTKRGQDVALRCDPISGHVSLYWYRQALGQGPEFLTYFNYEAQQDKSGLPNDRFSAERPEGSISTLTIQRTEQRDSAMYRCASSFAGTGDEKLFFGSGTQLSVL.

This clonotype was recorded many times. The rearrangement joins TRBV3-1 to TRBJ1-3; D is unclear. V lost 0 bases and J 2 bases, leaving 8 bases between the germline ends. Germline-derived CDR1 and CDR2 are LGHDT and YNNKEL (reference sequence). The CDR3 loop spans 15 amino acids. CDR3 DNA sequence: TGTGCCAGCAGCCAAGACTGGGTCCCTGGAAACACCATATATTTT. Translating gives CASSQDWVPGNTIYF.

This clonotype was found many times. The chain recombines TRBV6-1 with TRBJ1-2; D ambiguous. Trimming removed 2 bases from V and 2 bases from J, with 6 bases in between. CDR3 length equals 13 residues. CDR1 and CDR2 (germline): MNHNS, SASEGT. The CDR3 loop reads CASSERRNYGYTF. The CDR3 region has the DNA TGTGCCAGCAGTGAAAGGCGGAACTATGGCTACACCTTC.

This clonotype was seen a handful of times. A much more abundant neighbour one base away suggests this may be a read error. The chain combines TRBV7-2 with TRBJ1-1; D not certain. The CDR3 is made up of 11 amino acids. Germline V gene data show CDR1 as SGHTA and CDR2 as FQGNSA. CDR3 coding DNA: TGTGACAGCAGCTCGTCTACTGAAGCTTTCTTT. Encoded protein: CDSSSSTEAFF. The variable domain in full, completed from reference TRBV7-2 and TRBJ1-1, reads GAGVSQSPSNKVTEKGKDVELRCDPISGHTALYWYRQSLGQGLEFLIYFQGNSAPDKSGLPSDRFSAERTGGSVSTLTIQRTQQEDSAVYLCDSSSSTEAFFGQGTRLTVV.

At least ten counts were recorded for this clonotype. The V and J genes are TRBV5-1 and TRBJ2-5, with D uncertain. CDR1 is SGHRS and CDR2 is YFSETQ in the germline V gene. This CDR3 has 12 residues. V lost 4 bases to trimming and J lost 4 bases, with 8 bases between them. CDR3 loop: CASSAGTETQYF. CDR3 nucleotide sequence: TGCGCCAGCAGCGCAGGTACAGAGACCCAGTACTTC.

This clonotype was recorded at least ten times. This rearrangement joins TRBV24-1 to TRBJ2-3, with D unclear. The CDR3 has 15 residues. V gave up 4 bases and J gave up 2 bases, with 12 bases separating them. Germline CDR1 KGHDR, CDR2 SFDVKD. CDR3 sequence: CATSDPGGSTDTQYF. For the CDR3, the DNA is TGTGCCACCAGTGACCCCGGCGGCTCCACAGATACGCAGTATTTT.

This clonotype was observed many times. The chain couples TRBV14 to TRBJ2-7, with 14 bases that match TRBD2. There are 19 residues in the CDR3. Trimming took 5 bases from V and 2 from J; bases not matched to a gene: 14. The V gene's germline CDR1 is SGHDN and CDR2 FVKESK. The CDR3 sequence is CASSFRLAGGPRFTYEQYF. As DNA, the CDR3 is TGTGCCAGCAGCTTCAGACTAGCGGGAGGGCCACGGTTCACCTACGAGCAGTACTTC.

This clonotype was recorded many times. The rearrangement links TRBV2 to TRBJ1-1; D possibly corresponds to TRBD1 (5 bases). Trimming shortened V by 2 bases and J by 11 bases, and 12 bases separated the two germline ends. There are 12 residues in the CDR3. Germline CDR1 is SNHLY and CDR2 is FYNNEI. CDR3 region: CASSEQQVDAFF. DNA for the CDR3: TGTGCCAGCAGTGAACAACAGGTCGACGCTTTCTTT.

This clonotype was detected many times. This rearrangement joins TRBV5-1 to TRBJ1-3; no clear D gene. Germline V gives CDR1 SGHRS, CDR2 YFSETQ. This CDR3 region has 16 residues. V was cut by 0 bases and J by 0 bases, with 10 bases left in between. Written as DNA, the CDR3 is TGCGCCAGCAGCTTGGGCCCCCGGAACTCTGGAAACACCATATATTTT. It specifies CASSLGPRNSGNTIYF. Drawing the rest from reference TRBV5-1 and TRBJ1-3, the complete variable domain is KAGVTQTPRYLIKTRGQQVTLSCSPISGHRSVSWYQQTPGQGLQFLFEYFSETQRNKGNFPGRFSGRQFSNSRSEMNVSTLELGDSALYLCASSLGPRNSGNTIYFGEGSWLTVV.

This clonotype was seen a few times. The chain is built from TRBV20-1 and TRBJ2-1; 8 bases align to TRBD1. Losses at the gene ends were 6 bases for V and 4 bases for J; bases not matched to a gene: 2. The germline V gene encodes CDR1 DFQATT and CDR2 SNEGSKA (reference sequence). The CDR3 is 12 amino acids. The CDR3 DNA sequence: TGCAGTGCCTACAGGGGGTACAATGAGCAGTTCTTC. This sequence encodes CSAYRGYNEQFF.

This clonotype was detected only a few times. A much larger clone differs by one base, so this may be a read error. The gene calls are TRBV5-1 and TRBJ2-1; D might be TRBD2 (5 bases). Germline V gene lookup returns CDR1 SGHRS and CDR2 YFSETQ. CDR3 size: 11 residues. The germline V and J ends were trimmed by 8 bases and 8 bases, with 11 bases remaining between them. The DNA for the CDR3 is TGCGCCAGAACCGAGGGCTATGAGCAGTTCTTC. It translates to CARTEGYEQFF.

This clonotype was seen many times. The chain combines TRBV5-1 with TRBJ1-1; D gene ambiguous. Trimming pared 0 bases from V and 0 bases from J, leaving 9 bases between. CDR1 is SGHRS, CDR2 YFSETQ, per germline. This CDR3 is 15 amino acids long. In DNA, the CDR3 is TGCGCCAGCAGCTTGGCGGCCCGCATGAACACTGAAGCTTTCTTT. Translating it yields CASSLAARMNTEAFF.

The chain recombines TRBV18 with TRBJ2-2; 7 bases are a match to TRBD1. The CDR3 covers 14 residues. Germline-derived CDR1 and CDR2 are KGHSH and LQKENI. With V trimmed by 3 bases and J by 7 bases, 5 bases remained unmatched. CDR3 protein: CASSPGQAVGELFF. The CDR3 DNA reads TGTGCCAGCTCACCCGGACAGGCCGTCGGGGAGCTGTTTTTT.

In this sample, this clonotype turned up many times. This sequence joins TRBV5-6 and TRBJ2-5; 7 nucleotides line up with TRBD2. Looked up from germline, CDR1 is SGHDT and CDR2 is YYEEEE. This CDR3 has 13 amino acids. V lost 7 bases to trimming and J lost 2 bases; unmatched junction nucleotides: 5. Written as DNA, the CDR3 is TGTGCCAGCGAGCGGGGTCGGCAAGAGACCCAGTACTTC. As protein: CASERGRQETQYF.

This clonotype was picked up many times. The chain employs TRBV7-2 and TRBJ2-1; TRBD2 matches at 11 bases. CDR3 size: 13 residues. V shed 6 bases and J 10 bases; nucleotides not matched to a gene: 5. Germline CDR1 and CDR2: SGHTA and FQGNSA. The CDR3 spells CASSSGRAGEQFF. CDR3 sequence (DNA): TGTGCCAGCAGTAGCGGGAGGGCGGGCGAGCAGTTCTTC.

This clonotype came up many times. The rearrangement joins TRBV5-6 to TRBJ1-1, with 7 bases matching TRBD1. The CDR3 loop spans 15 amino acids. V dropped 6 bases and J dropped 4; count of bases not matched to a gene: 12. The germline V gene encodes CDR1 SGHDT and CDR2 YYEEEE. DNA of the CDR3: TGTGCCAGCACCTGGGTTGGGGACAGCGGCACTGAAGCTTTCTTT. Protein sequence: CASTWVGDSGTEAFF.

There are many counts of this clonotype. The chain carries TRBV14 and TRBJ1-1; D unresolved. There are 15 residues in the CDR3. V was clipped by 4 bases and J by 9 bases, with 21 bases between them. The germline CDR1 and CDR2 sequences are SGHDN and FVKESK. The CDR3 bases are TGTGCCAGCAGCCCGACCGGACCGGACCTCTCCCAAGCTTTCTTT. It is translated as CASSPTGPDLSQAFF.

This clonotype was found many times. This chain joins TRBV20-1 and TRBJ2-3; 8 bases are a match to TRBD1. The germline gives CDR1 DFQATT, CDR2 SNEGSKA (reference sequence). The junction had 5 bases not matched to a gene; V was cut back by 3 bases and J by 0 bases. The CDR3 consists of 15 residues. CDR3 residues: CSASGDRTSTDTQYF. DNA for the CDR3: TGCAGTGCTAGCGGGGACAGGACTAGCACAGATACGCAGTATTTT.

This clonotype was detected ten times or more. The chain joins TRBV12-3 or TRBV12-4 to TRBJ2-3, with D possibly being TRBD1 (6 bases). The length of the CDR3 is 15 residues. Deletions cut 5 bases from V and 0 bases from J, with 12 bases between. In DNA form, the CDR3 reads TGTGCCAGCAGTCTGACAGGCCATAGCACAGATACGCAGTATTTT. Translation gives CASSLTGHSTDTQYF.

This clonotype was recorded many times. Here the CDR3 DNA reads TGTGCCAGCAGCTTAACCCATACAGGGGCGGGCTACGAGCAGTACTTC. It translates to CASSLTHTGAGYEQYF. The rearrangement joins TRBV7-2 to TRBJ2-7; TRBD1 agrees at 7 bases. Germline V lookup: CDR1 SGHTA, CDR2 FQGNSA. This CDR3 has 16 residues. The V and J ends lost 2 bases and 3 bases, in that order; junction bases with no gene match: 10.

This clonotype was seen many times. This chain joins TRBV12-3 or TRBV12-4 and TRBJ1-1; no clear D gene. V lost 6 bases and J 6 bases, leaving 11 bases between the germline ends. This CDR3 spans 12 amino acids. Here the CDR3 DNA reads TGTGCCAGCAGCGCCGGACTATCTGAAGCTTTCTTT. It yields the protein CASSAGLSEAFF.

This clonotype has ten or more counts. The rearrangement links TRBV7-9 to TRBJ2-7; D may match TRBD1 or TRBD2 (5 bases each). The CDR3 is 13 amino acids. V lost 5 bases and J 4 bases, leaving 12 bases between the germline ends. Germline-derived CDR1 and CDR2 are SEHNR and FQNEAQ (reference sequence). CDR3 sequence reads: CASSVRDGYEQYF. CDR3 DNA: TGTGCCAGCAGCGTCCGGGACGGGTACGAGCAGTACTTC.

The table lists this clonotype with many counts. The rearrangement uses TRBV20-1 and TRBJ2-1, with D possibly being TRBD1 (6 bases). There are 14 residues in the CDR3. CDR1 DFQATT and CDR2 SNEGSKA come from the germline V gene (reference sequence). Trimming cost V 6 bases and J 4 bases, with 16 bases left between them. The CDR3 reads CSALRGGTYNEQFF. CDR3 in DNA: TGCAGTGCCCTCCGAGGGGGTACATACAATGAGCAGTTCTTC.

This clonotype was seen many times. The chain links TRBV6-6 to TRBJ2-5; perhaps TRBD1 as D (5 bases). The V end lost 7 bases, the J end lost 4 bases, and 13 bases lay between the germline ends. CDR3 length equals 13 residues. Germline CDR1 MNHNY, CDR2 SVGAGI (reference sequence). The CDR3 nucleotides read TGTGCCAGCAATGTCCTTGGGGCAGAGACCCAGTACTTC. Amino acid sequence: CASNVLGAETQYF.

This clonotype occurred many times. The gene calls are TRBV7-2 and TRBJ2-1; no definite D call. Trimming cost V 1 base and J 10 bases, with 14 bases left between them. The CDR3 extends over 14 amino acids. CDR1 is SGHTA and CDR2 is FQGNSA in the germline V gene. This CDR3 is CASSLVSQSVEQFF. In DNA form, the CDR3 reads TGTGCCAGCAGCTTAGTTTCGCAAAGTGTGGAGCAGTTCTTC. The variable domain in full, with the rest retrieved from reference TRBV7-2 and TRBJ2-1, is GAGVSQSPSNKVTEKGKDVELRCDPISGHTALYWYRQSLGQGLEFLIYFQGNSAPDKSGLPSDRFSAERTGGSVSTLTIQRTQQEDSAVYLCASSLVSQSVEQFFGPGTRLTVL.